What follows describes a single TCR beta chain. The entry originates in a study of blood T cell repertoires in COVID-19. Study overall: The study drew acute and convalescent COVID-19 samples from the United States, Italy and Spain.

Measured with immunoSEQ multiplex PCR; TCRdb has only the in-frame clones, and not every one. The sample contains roughly 190,000 clones, roughly 84% of which appear only once. Individuals aged 18 to 89 years were recruited from about two dozen US areas. Participant-given clinical history determined each cohort assignment. Sample: PBMCs or T cells enriched from blood (not recorded which). The clonotype originates from a woman in her 30s who had been exposed to COVID-19.

The CDR3 sequence is CATSRVRDRAYEQYF. As DNA, the CDR3 is TGTGCCACCAGCAGAGTCCGGGACAGAGCTTACGAGCAGTACTTC. This chain uses TRBV15 with TRBJ2-7; 7 nucleotides align to TRBD1. The CDR3 extends over 15 amino acids. The ends lost 1 base at V and 4 bases at J; junction bases unmatched: 7. Germline CDR1 reads LNHNV; CDR2 reads YYDKDF (reference sequence). Complete variable domain (other parts from reference TRBV15 and TRBJ2-7): DAMVIQNPRYQVTQFGKPVTLSCSQTLNHNVMYWYQQKSSQAPKLLFHYYDKDFNNEADTPDNFQSRRPNTSFCFLDIRSPGLGDTAMYLCATSRVRDRAYEQYFGPGTRLTVT.